Each of the 22 T cell receptor beta chains below was sequenced from the same sample in a study of radiation and T cells in renal cell carcinoma. Time point noted: blood 2 weeks post-SBRT. Treatment denoted: 15 Gy SBRT to primary tumor, nephrectomy 4 weeks later. Generated by immunoSEQ multiplex PCR, the TCRdb table keeps only in-frame clones and is missing some. This table holds 100,000 to 150,000 clones, roughly four fifths found once. The source material was blood, sampled from a patient whose treatment included radiotherapy and nephrectomy. Receptors were obtained from a woman aged 60 to 75 with renal cell carcinoma.

The genes are TRBV23-1 and TRBJ1-1, with D tentatively TRBD1 (5 bases). TRBV23-1 is an ORF, and what it does is uncertain. The CDR3 extends over 13 amino acids. V was cut by 4 bases and J by 8 bases, with 14 bases left in between. CDR3 protein: CASSRFGGREAFF. The CDR3 bases are TGCGCCAGCAGTCGATTCGGGGGACGGGAAGCTTTCTTT.

This clone was counted once. The gene calls are TRBV6-4 and TRBJ1-2, with D unclear. Germline CDR1 and CDR2: MRHNA and SNTAGT. Trimming took off 3 bases at V and 8 bases at J, with 16 bases between the two ends. This CDR3 contains 14 residues. CDR3 DNA sequence: TGTGCCAGCAGTGAAGTCTTGGGGTCTTGGGGCTACACCTTC. Protein product: CASSEVLGSWGYTF.

This clone has more than one count but fewer than ten. A read error may produce the germline difference seen at one junction end. The V and J genes are TRBV27 and TRBJ1-2; TRBD1 aligns across 10 bases. The germline V gene has CDR1 MNHEY and CDR2 SMNVEV (reference sequence). This CDR3 is built from 14 residues. The CDR3 protein is CASSPGQGYYGYTF. For the CDR3, the DNA is TGTGCCAGCAGTCCGGGACAGGGGTACTACGGCTACACCTTC.

The CDR3 protein is CASSLPGLSTGNTIYF. CDR3 coding DNA: TGTGCCAGCAGCTTACCGGGACTGAGTACTGGAAACACCATATATTTT. This sequence joins TRBV5-4 and TRBJ1-3, with D perhaps matching TRBD1 (5 bases). Germline V CDR1 and CDR2: SGHNT, YYREEE (reference sequence). Trimming stripped 2 bases from V and 2 bases from J, with 14 bases between. The CDR3 runs to 16 residues. Supplemented by reference TRBV5-4 and TRBJ1-3, the full variable domain reads ETGVTQSPTHLIKTRGQQVTLRCSSQSGHNTVSWYQQALGQGPQFIFQYYREEENGRGNFPPRFSGLQFPNYSSELNVNALELDDSALYLCASSLPGLSTGNTIYFGEGSWLTVV.

The rearrangement joins TRBV19 to TRBJ2-5; 7 bases align to TRBD1. Unmatched junction bases numbered 13, after V lost 6 bases and J lost 6 bases. The CDR3 has 15 residues. Germline V lookup: CDR1 LNHDA, CDR2 SQIVND (reference sequence). The CDR3 DNA sequence: TGTGCCAGTAGCCTTGCCGGGACAGTGGTGCAGACCCAGTACTTC. This translates into CASSLAGTVVQTQYF.

Of note for this clone: Other DNA variants within this sample encode the same CDR3. The rearrangement joins TRBV15 to TRBJ1-4; 7 positions agree with TRBD1. Germline V gene data show CDR1 as LNHNV and CDR2 as YYDKDF (reference sequence). J gave up 6 bases and V 0 bases, and 7 bases lay outside the gene matches. This CDR3 spans 16 amino acids. This CDR3 is CATSRDPQGDYEKLFF. CDR3 DNA: TGTGCCACCAGCAGAGACCCTCAGGGGGACTATGAAAAACTGTTTTTT.

The V call is TRBV5-6, the J call TRBJ1-2, with D perhaps matching TRBD1 (5 bases). Germline V gene data show CDR1 as SGHDT and CDR2 as YYEEEE. V lost 5 bases and J 8 bases, leaving 16 bases between the germline ends. The CDR3 has 13 residues. The CDR3 sequence is CASSSPGNRGYTF. The CDR3 coding sequence is TGTGCCAGCAGTTCCCCAGGGAACCGGGGCTACACCTTC.

The chain links TRBV15 to TRBJ2-7; unclear D gene. Trimming shortened V by 3 bases and J by 1 base, and 13 bases separated the two germline ends. This CDR3 is built from 15 residues. Germline V gives CDR1 LNHNV, CDR2 YYDKDF (reference sequence). CDR3 residues: CATSSQPYSSYEQYF. In DNA, the CDR3 is TGTGCCACCAGCAGCCAACCATATTCATCCTACGAGCAGTACTTC.

The V call is TRBV27, the J call TRBJ1-1, with 9 bases lining up with TRBD1. CDR3 length: 15 amino acids. Germline lookup yields CDR1 MNHEY and CDR2 SMNVEV (reference sequence). Trimming took 4 bases from V and 2 from J; bases not matched to a gene: 5. CDR3 sequence reads: CASSSGTGKNTEAFF. The CDR3 region has the DNA TGTGCCAGCAGTTCCGGGACAGGGAAAAACACTGAAGCTTTCTTT.

This clone was counted a single time. The chain combines TRBV28 with TRBJ1-6; 8 bases agree with TRBD1. The length of the CDR3 is 14 residues. The germline gives CDR1 MDHEN, CDR2 SYDVKM. Trimming at V came to 5 bases and at J to 10 bases, leaving 7 bases not matched to a gene. CDR3 loop: CASSPAGGWSPLHF. Here the CDR3 DNA reads TGTGCCAGCAGTCCTGCAGGGGGCTGGTCACCCCTCCACTTT.

V gene TRBV28 combines with J gene TRBJ2-3, with unresolved D. There are 12 residues in the CDR3. V dropped 9 bases and J dropped 6 bases, with 13 bases sitting between them. From germline, CDR1 is MDHEN and CDR2 SYDVKM. CDR3 loop: CASSVRADTQYF. The CDR3 region has the DNA TGTGCCAGTTCCGTTCGGGCGGATACGCAGTATTTT.

The rearrangement uses TRBV18 and TRBJ2-5; 7 nucleotides match TRBD1. V lost 3 bases to trimming and J lost 5 bases; unmatched junction nucleotides: 9. The CDR3 extends over 15 amino acids. Germline CDR1 KGHSH, CDR2 LQKENI. CDR3 amino acids: CASSPDRRGLETQYF. CDR3 bases: TGTGCCAGCTCACCGGACCGTAGGGGGCTGGAGACCCAGTACTTC.

The rearrangement uses TRBV7-6 and TRBJ2-3; 8 bases are shared with TRBD1. The trim removed 1 base at V and 2 bases at J, leaving 2 bases unmatched. The CDR3 is 15 amino acids. Per the germline V gene, CDR1 is SGHVS and CDR2 is FNYEAQ. CDR3 region: CASSLGRGPTDTQYF. For the CDR3, the DNA is TGTGCCAGCAGCTTAGGCAGGGGGCCCACAGATACGCAGTATTTT.

The J gene is TRBJ2-7, the V gene TRBV9; D is possibly TRBD1 (6 bases). CDR1 and CDR2 from the germline V gene are SGDLS and YYNGEE. V lost 3 bases to trimming and J lost 0 bases, with 13 bases between them. The CDR3 loop spans 15 amino acids. The CDR3: CASSGPGQSSYEQYF. The CDR3 region has the DNA TGTGCCAGCAGCGGTCCAGGACAGAGCTCCTACGAGCAGTACTTC.

This clone was counted only a few times. V and J are TRBV29-1 and TRBJ2-2, with D possibly being TRBD2 (5 bases). The CDR3 extends over 12 amino acids. V was clipped by 6 bases and J by 6 bases, with 11 bases between them. Looked up from germline, CDR1 is SQVTM and CDR2 is ANQGSEA. The CDR3 region has the DNA TGCAGCGTCGAGGGAAGGGCCGGGGAGCTGTTTTTT. Protein: CSVEGRAGELFF.

This clone appeared a few times. The V call is TRBV18, the J call TRBJ2-1; TRBD1 might be the D (6 bases). The germline V and J ends were trimmed by 1 base and 5 bases, with 12 bases remaining between them. Per germline, CDR1 KGHSH and CDR2 LQKENI. The CDR3 spans 15 residues. The CDR3 loop reads CASSPQGEIHNEQFF. The DNA of the CDR3 is TGTGCCAGCTCACCACAGGGGGAGATACACAATGAGCAGTTCTTC.

J is TRBJ2-1 and V is TRBV6-5; tentative D call: TRBD1 (6 bases). The CDR3 covers 13 residues. The germline CDR1 and CDR2 sequences are MNHEY and SVGAGI. Trimming removed 5 bases at V and 7 bases at J, with 12 bases between. The CDR3 DNA follows: TGTGCCAGCAGTCCGCCAGGGGAAAATGAGCAGTTCTTC. It codes for CASSPPGENEQFF.

In its sample, this clone was seen a few times. This rearrangement joins TRBV7-2 to TRBJ1-3; D unclear. V gave up 2 bases and J gave up 0 bases, with 5 bases separating them. The germline CDR1 and CDR2 sequences are SGHTA and FQGNSA. This CDR3 is 14 amino acids long. CDR3 sequence (DNA): TGTGCCAGCAGCTTATGGGGCTCTGGAAACACCATATATTTT. Protein sequence: CASSLWGSGNTIYF.

This clone has only one observation. The chain joins TRBV29-1 to TRBJ1-6, with 7 bases matching TRBD1. The J segment lost 0 bases and the V segment lost 7 bases, leaving 6 bases of the junction unmatched. This CDR3 contains 15 residues. CDR1 SQVTM and CDR2 ANQGSEA come from the germline V gene. The chain's CDR3 is CSAWDSSSYNSPLHF. The CDR3 nucleotides read TGCAGCGCGTGGGACAGCAGCTCCTATAATTCACCCCTCCACTTT.

This chain joins TRBV5-1 and TRBJ2-1; unclear D gene. This CDR3 has 13 amino acids. The V and J ends lost 4 bases and 3 bases respectively, with 8 bases between them. Germline CDR1 SGHRS, CDR2 YFSETQ. This CDR3 reads CASSPDNYNEQFF. DNA for the CDR3: TGCGCCAGCAGCCCAGACAACTACAATGAGCAGTTCTTC.

The genes are TRBV7-9 and TRBJ2-2; possible D gene TRBD2, 6 bases. Germline-derived CDR1 and CDR2 are SEHNR and FQNEAQ (reference sequence). Between the trimmed V and J ends, which lost 1 base and 5 bases, there was a span of 14 bases. CDR3 length: 16 amino acids. The CDR3 here is CASSLGEFRGTGELFF. CDR3 sequence (DNA): TGTGCCAGCAGCTTAGGGGAGTTCCGGGGGACCGGGGAGCTGTTTTTT.

The chain employs TRBV7-8 and TRBJ2-2; D not resolved. CDR3 size: 12 residues. Germline values: CDR1 SGHVS, CDR2 FQNEAQ. The V end was cut by 3 bases, the J end by 6 bases, with 5 bases between. CDR3 protein: CASSLDAGELFF. In nucleotides, the CDR3 is TGTGCCAGCAGCTTGGACGCCGGGGAGCTGTTTTTT.